One TCR beta chain is described in this entry. The antigen is undetermined. Those donating, healthy Caucasian individuals from Russia, were aged roughly 6 to 90. Sample-barcoded 5' priming and a J-beta primer mix drove a second PCR of about 6 to 12 cycles. Every cDNA molecule carried a tag from a template-switch adaptor bearing 12 random nucleotides. TCRdb fed the 5' RACE reads into MiXCR, producing one record per CDR3 protein. The sample shows about 1.4 million distinct CDR3 sequences, around 59% of them seen only once. These data belong to a study of blood T cells in healthy people across ages. Whole-study findings and limits: Donor CMV status was unknown, possibly confounding expanded clonotype changes.

The material sequenced was blood. This sequence was found in a man aged 18 to 29 in good health.

CDR3 protein: CASSSGGLANYGYTF. Written as DNA, the CDR3 is TGTGCCAGCAGTTCGGGGGGCCTAGCTAACTATGGCTACACCTTC. The chain links TRBV6-5 to TRBJ1-2, with D possibly matching TRBD1 (6 bases). Trimming removed 4 bases at V and 0 bases at J, with 12 bases between. Germline V CDR1 and CDR2: MNHEY, SVGAGI. CDR3 length: 15 amino acids.